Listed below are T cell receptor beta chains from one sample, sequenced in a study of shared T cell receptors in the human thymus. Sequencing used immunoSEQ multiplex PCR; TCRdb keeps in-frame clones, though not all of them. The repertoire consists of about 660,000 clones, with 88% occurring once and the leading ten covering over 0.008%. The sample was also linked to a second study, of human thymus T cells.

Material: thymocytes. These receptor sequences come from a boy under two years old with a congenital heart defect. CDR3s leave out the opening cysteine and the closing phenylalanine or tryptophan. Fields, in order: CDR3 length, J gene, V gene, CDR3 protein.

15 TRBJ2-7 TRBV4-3 ASSQHKTAKNSYEQY
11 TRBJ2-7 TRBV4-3 ASSSDRVSEQY
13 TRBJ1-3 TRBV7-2 ASSAQGDEGNTIY
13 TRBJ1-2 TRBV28 ASSHPGTGHYGYT
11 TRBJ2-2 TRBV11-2 ASRDYPPGELF
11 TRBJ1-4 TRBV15 ASRRTLDEKLF
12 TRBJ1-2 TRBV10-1 ASSESRQKTGYT
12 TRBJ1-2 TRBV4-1 ASSFRDRGLGYT
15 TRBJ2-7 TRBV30 AWSLRPSGLARYEQY
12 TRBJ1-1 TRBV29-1 SVEVEGRDTEAF
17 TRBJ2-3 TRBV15 ATSRGRRLAGGRGDTQY
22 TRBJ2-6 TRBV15 ATSRDYGPDGRDKGSSGANVLT
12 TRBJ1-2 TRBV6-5 ASSGRLANYGYT
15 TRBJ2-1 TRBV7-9 ASSRKRESGSYNEQF
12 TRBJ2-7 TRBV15 ATSRLAGPYEQY
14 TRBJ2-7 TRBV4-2 ASSQDGGEDLHEQY
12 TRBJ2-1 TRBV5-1 ASSLGTEYNEQF
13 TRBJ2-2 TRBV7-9 ASSLSSGNTGELF
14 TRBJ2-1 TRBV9 ASSAERAGIVNEQF
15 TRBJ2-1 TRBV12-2 ASRLGVSGRARAEQF
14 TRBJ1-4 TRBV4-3 ASSQVRAGGNEKLF
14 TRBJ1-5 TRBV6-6 ATKAPTRGPNQPQH
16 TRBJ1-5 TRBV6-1 ASSEAGQGEDDNQPQH
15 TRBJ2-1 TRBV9 ASSPPGRDRENNEQF
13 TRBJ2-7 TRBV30 AWSERTGLTREQY
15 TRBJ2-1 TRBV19 ASSPPIAGRYYNEQF
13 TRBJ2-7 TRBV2 ASSEGGGYTYEQY
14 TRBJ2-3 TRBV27 ASSPPWGVGADTQY
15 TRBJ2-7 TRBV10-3 AISVYQVGREFYEQY
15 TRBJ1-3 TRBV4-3 ASSQDGEDRRGNTIY
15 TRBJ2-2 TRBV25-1 ASSLTSGRGSTGELF
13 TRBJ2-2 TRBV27 ASSSETGGGRELF
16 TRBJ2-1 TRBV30 AWSVEDLTGVPYNEQF
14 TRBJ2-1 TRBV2 ASSEGLAGGTRTQF
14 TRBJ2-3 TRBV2 ASSPVLAGATDTQY
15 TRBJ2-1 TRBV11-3 ASSTIPLAEHYNEQF
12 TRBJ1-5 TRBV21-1 ASSRDRGHQPQH
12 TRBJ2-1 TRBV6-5 ASSYTDTYNEQF
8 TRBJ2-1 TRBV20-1 SALTPEKF
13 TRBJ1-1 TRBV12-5 ASGSGEGQTTEAF
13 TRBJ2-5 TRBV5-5 ASSWSRGYQETQY
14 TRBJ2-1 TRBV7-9 ASSLVGPAGDNEQF
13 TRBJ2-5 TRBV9 ASSMTSGRGETQY
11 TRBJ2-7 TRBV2 ASKRQGRNEQY
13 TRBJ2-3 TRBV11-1 ASSPGSRSTDTQY
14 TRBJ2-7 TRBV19 ASSIGSWQGRYEQY
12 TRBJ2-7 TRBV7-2 ASSAKTGSYEQY
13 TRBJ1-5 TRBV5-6 ASSLGHHSNQPQH
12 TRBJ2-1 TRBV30 AWRTGAVYNEQF